This T cell receptor (beta chain) was sequenced in a study of shared clonotypes between healthy human individuals. V was cut by 2 bases and J by 1 base, with 8 bases left in between. The V gene's germline CDR1 is MNHNS and CDR2 SASEGT. The CDR3 covers 14 residues. At a deep level, the assay was run. Data came from immunoSEQ multiplex PCR; TCRdb stores just in-frame clones and leaves some out. The sample includes hundreds of thousands of clones, 90% to 96% seen only once; the top ten take 0.05% to 0.07%. The rearrangement links TRBV6-1 to TRBJ2-5, with D tentatively TRBD1 (6 bases). The origin of this receptor is a woman in her twenties or thirties in good health. The sample taken for sequencing was naive CD4+ T cells sorted from blood. Documented subset: CD45RA+ positively selected. CDR3 DNA: TGTGCCAGCAGTGAAAAAGGGGGCCAAGAGACCCAGTACTTC. Encoded protein: CASSEKGGQETQYF.